The clone carrying this TCR beta chain has a handful of counts. Its matching antigen is unknown. The data derive from a study of cytomegalovirus exposure and HLA in healthy donors. Study details: Tens of millions of unique TCRs from HLA-typed donors made up an early data release.

With 60 Vbeta and 13 Jbeta primers, the PCR was carried out. TCRdb keeps only in-frame clones here, not all; method: immunoSEQ multiplex PCR. This table has around 80,000 clones, around 9.1% appearing once. Germline V gene lookup returns CDR1 MDHEN and CDR2 SYDVKM. This CDR3 is built from 13 residues. V lost 7 bases and J 8 bases, leaving 17 bases between the germline ends. General study results and limits: Earlier analysis looked at TCR beta V segments, and most were productive about 87% or about 30% of the time. There were several of the most significant clusters that appeared linked to common viral pathogens in a later analysis.

The source of this sequence is a man aged 55-75 years in good health and CMV-seropositive. The sample consisted of PBMCs. The rearrangement uses TRBV28 and TRBJ1-2, with D maybe TRBD1 (6 bases). This CDR3 is CASNSQGTWGYTF. The CDR3 nucleotides are TGTGCCAGCAACAGTCAGGGGACCTGGGGCTACACCTTC.